These 10 T cell receptor beta chains were all obtained from the same sample, sequenced in a study of cytomegalovirus exposure and HLA in healthy donors. The PCR contained 60 Vbeta and 13 Jbeta primers. Clones were sequenced by immunoSEQ multiplex PCR, and TCRdb holds only the in-frame ones, with some missing. Of 100,000 to 120,000 clones in the sample, 75% to 85% were seen once. Sequencing input: PBMCs. The origin of the receptors is a man aged 25-45 years in good health and CMV-seronegative.

V usage is TRBV19 and J usage is TRBJ1-2; D gene ambiguous. This CDR3 comprises 15 residues. Germline CDR1 reads LNHDA; CDR2 reads SQIVND (reference sequence). With 6 bases removed from V and 1 base from J, the gap between germline ends came to 15 bases. This CDR3 reads CASRAGEANNYGYTF. For the CDR3, the DNA is TGTGCCAGTAGAGCCGGCGAGGCTAATAACTATGGCTACACCTTC.

The DNA for the CDR3 is TGTGCCAGTAGTTTACAGGCCGGTCTCTCTGGAAACACCATATATTTT. Its translation: CASSLQAGLSGNTIYF. The chain joins TRBV19 to TRBJ1-3; possible D gene TRBD1, 5 bases. V lost 5 bases and J 0 bases, leaving 14 bases between the germline ends. The germline CDR1 and CDR2 sequences are LNHDA and SQIVND (reference sequence). This CDR3 has 16 residues.

V and J are TRBV11-1 and TRBJ2-7, with 10 positions matching TRBD1. CDR1 and CDR2 (germline): SGHAT, FQDESV (reference sequence). The J segment lost 3 bases and the V segment lost 3 bases, leaving 5 bases of the junction unmatched. The CDR3 sequence is 15 residues long. As DNA, the CDR3 is TGTGCCAGCAGCTTCCCCGGGACAGGGGTCTACGAGCAGTACTTC. Encoded protein: CASSFPGTGVYEQYF.

CDR3 protein: CASSLDSNSNQPQHF. The CDR3 coding sequence is TGTGCCAGCTCACTAGACAGTAATAGCAATCAGCCCCAGCATTTT. The rearrangement links TRBV18 to TRBJ1-5; D may be TRBD1 (5 bases). Trimming stripped 4 bases from V and 0 bases from J, with 10 bases between. This CDR3 comprises 15 residues. Germline CDR1 and CDR2: KGHSH and LQKENI. Drawing the rest from reference TRBV18 and TRBJ1-5, the complete variable domain is NAGVMQNPRHLVRRRGQEARLRCSPMKGHSHVYWYRQLPEEGLKFMVYLQKENIIDESGMPKERFSAEFPKEGPSILRIQQVVRGDSAAYFCASSLDSNSNQPQHFGDGTRLSIL.

The chain employs TRBV30 and TRBJ2-1, with a tentative D call TRBD1 (6 bases). Trimming left V 4 bases short and J 7 bases short, with 20 bases between. This CDR3 spans 15 amino acids. Per germline, CDR1 GTSNPN and CDR2 SVGIG (reference sequence). CDR3 protein: CAWILDREGPNEQFF. CDR3 coding DNA: TGTGCCTGGATACTGGACAGAGAGGGTCCTAATGAGCAGTTCTTC.

The V call is TRBV28, the J call TRBJ2-7; TRBD1 matches at 9 bases. The CDR3 loop spans 15 amino acids. Trimming cost V 6 bases and J 1 base; bases outside gene matches: 7. Germline CDR1 is MDHEN and CDR2 is SYDVKM. The CDR3 bases are TGTGCCAGCAGCTATGGGACAGGGTTTTCCTACGAGCAGTACTTC. Protein sequence: CASSYGTGFSYEQYF.

The J gene is TRBJ1-3, the V gene TRBV5-4; 9 bases map to TRBD1. CDR1 and CDR2 (germline): SGHNT, YYREEE (reference sequence). After removal of 4 bases from V and 4 bases from J, the junction contained 6 bases not matched to a gene. The CDR3 covers 15 residues. The CDR3 coding sequence is TGTGCCAGCAGCATGGCAGGGACAGGGGGAAACACCATATATTTT. It yields the protein CASSMAGTGGNTIYF.

The genes are TRBV7-2 and TRBJ2-1; 13 nucleotides align to TRBD2. CDR3 size: 15 residues. CDR1 SGHTA and CDR2 FQGNSA come from the germline V gene. The V and J ends lost 5 bases and 8 bases, in that order; junction bases with no gene match: 6. This chain's CDR3 is CASSLGLAGVYEQFF. In nucleotides, the CDR3 is TGTGCCAGCAGCCTCGGACTAGCGGGAGTGTATGAGCAGTTCTTC.

This sequence joins TRBV9 and TRBJ2-7, with TRBD1 matching 11 bases. The CDR3 has 16 amino acids. In germline, CDR1 is SGDLS, CDR2 YYNGEE. V lost 4 bases and J lost 3; bases outside the gene matches: 9. The CDR3 region has the DNA TGTGCCAGCAGCCCCCCTGTCGGGACAGGGGGCTACGAGCAGTACTTC. Its protein product is CASSPPVGTGGYEQYF.

The genes are TRBV5-1 and TRBJ2-5; D remains ambiguous. Trimming removed 4 bases from V and 2 bases from J, with 6 bases in between. Germline lookup yields CDR1 SGHRS and CDR2 YFSETQ. The CDR3 extends over 12 amino acids. The CDR3 protein is CASSQDQETQYF. In DNA, the CDR3 is TGCGCCAGCAGCCAGGATCAAGAGACCCAGTACTTC.